This is a list of T cell receptor beta chains from one sample in a study of cytomegalovirus exposure and HLA in healthy donors. TCRdb's copy holds only in-frame clones and misses some; the assay was immunoSEQ multiplex PCR. The sample yields roughly 180,000 clones, over 80% seen once. The specimen was PBMCs. Receptors originate from a man aged 35-49 years in good health and CMV-seronegative. The CDR3 runs from the conserved cysteine through the conserved F or W. D genes are given only for firm matches. The size field is filled for only some rows; it gives once, few, many or a size class.

TRBD2,TRBJ2-5,TRBV7-9,NA,CASSFRTSGRFQETQYF,TGTGCCAGCAGCTTTCGGACTAGCGGGAGATTCCAAGAGACCCAGTACTTC
TRBD1,TRBJ1-2,TRBV6-4,NA,CASSETTGTVYGYTF,TGTGCCAGCAGTGAAACAACCGGGACAGTCTATGGCTACACCTTC
TRBD1,TRBJ1-2,TRBV5-1,NA,CASSLPTGANYGYTF,TGCGCCAGCAGCTTACCGACAGGGGCTAACTATGGCTACACCTTC
NA,TRBJ2-5,TRBV7-3,NA,CASSLGQGIQETQYF,TGTGCCAGCAGCTTAGGGCAGGGTATACAAGAGACCCAGTACTTC
TRBD2,TRBJ2-1,TRBV7-2,few,CASSFTGTSGRNEQFF,TGTGCCAGCAGCTTCACCGGGACTAGCGGCAGAAATGAGCAGTTCTTC
NA,TRBJ1-1,TRBV28,NA,CASSPRGGAFF,TGTGCCAGCAGCCCAAGGGGGGGAGCTTTCTTT
TRBD2,TRBJ2-1,TRBV7-2,NA,CASSRLAGTNNEQFF,TGTGCCAGCAGCAGACTAGCGGGAACCAACAATGAGCAGTTCTTC
TRBD1,TRBJ1-6,TRBV7-3,NA,CASSLGTANSPLHF,TGTGCCAGCAGCTTAGGGACAGCTAATTCACCCCTCCACTTT
TRBD2,TRBJ2-5,TRBV5-4,NA,CASSRVASGIETQYF,TGTGCCAGCAGCCGGGTAGCTAGCGGGATTGAGACCCAGTACTTC
TRBD1,TRBJ2-7,TRBV4-3,NA,CASSRSISRDRGYEQYF,TGCGCCAGCAGCCGATCTATTAGCCGGGACAGGGGCTACGAGCAGTACTTC
NA,TRBJ1-1,TRBV19,NA,CASSILYGNTEAFF,TGTGCCAGTAGTATTTTGTACGGTAACACTGAAGCTTTCTTT
NA,TRBJ2-2,TRBV4-3,NA,CASSQVAGALQSNTGELFF,TGCGCCAGCAGCCAAGTTGCGGGGGCACTACAATCGAACACCGGGGAGCTGTTTTTT
TRBD1,TRBJ1-2,TRBV7-9,once,CASSSSLGQGNYGYTF,TGTGCCAGCAGCTCGAGCCTAGGACAGGGCAACTATGGCTACACCTTC
TRBD2,TRBJ2-7,TRBV30,NA,CAWSRTSGIPMLMEQYF,TGTGCCTGGAGTAGGACTAGCGGGATCCCTATGTTAATGGAGCAGTACTTC
TRBD1,TRBJ2-7,TRBV30,NA,CAWSHPGTVTYEQYF,TGTGCCTGGAGTCATCCGGGGACAGTAACCTACGAGCAGTACTTC
TRBD1,TRBJ2-7,TRBV5-1,NA,CASSLALEGQGAWEQYF,TGCGCCAGCAGCTTGGCCCTAGAGGGACAGGGGGCATGGGAGCAGTACTTC
TRBD1,TRBJ1-2,TRBV18,NA,CASSHGQGNYGYTF,TGTGCCAGCTCCCACGGACAGGGAAACTATGGCTACACCTTC
TRBD1,TRBJ2-2,TRBV7-6,NA,CASRPGTVNTGELFF,TGTGCCAGCAGGCCCGGGACAGTAAACACCGGGGAGCTGTTTTTT
NA,TRBJ2-7,TRBV4-2,NA,CASSQAGGDRSYEQYF,TGTGCCAGCAGCCAAGCCGGGGGAGATAGATCCTACGAGCAGTACTTC
TRBD1,TRBJ2-7,TRBV28,NA,CAIKTGREQYF,TGTGCCATCAAGACAGGGCGCGAGCAGTACTTC
TRBD1,TRBJ2-7,TRBV6-6,NA,CASSLTAGQGAQRYF,TGTGCCAGCAGTCTCACCGCGGGACAGGGGGCCCAGCGGTACTTC
TRBD1,TRBJ1-1,TRBV19,NA,CASRPGTGIEAFF,TGTGCCAGTAGGCCCGGGACAGGGATTGAAGCTTTCTTT
NA,TRBJ1-1,TRBV28,NA,CASTLFVLNTEAFF,TGTGCCAGCACCCTTTTCGTCCTGAACACTGAAGCTTTCTTT
NA,TRBJ2-5,TRBV9,NA,CASSVEIVRAQETQYF,TGTGCCAGCAGCGTAGAAATCGTCAGGGCCCAAGAGACCCAGTACTTC
NA,TRBJ1-4,TRBV14,NA,CASSYGGSVGEKLFF,TGTGCCAGCAGCTATGGAGGGTCGGTTGGTGAAAAACTGTTTTTT
NA,TRBJ1-5,TRBV29-1,NA,CSVTPGSNQPQHF,TGCAGCGTTACTCCGGGGAGCAATCAGCCCCAGCATTTT
NA,TRBJ1-5,TRBV6-7,once,CASSCSGRENRGNQPQHF,TGTGCCAGCAGTTGCTCGGGGAGGGAAAATAGGGGCAATCAGCCCCAGCATTTT
NA,TRBJ1-1,TRBV2,few,CASSFLAGEAFF,TGTGCCAGCAGTTTCTTAGCAGGGGAGGCTTTCTTT
TRBD1,TRBJ2-7,TRBV10-3,NA,CAISDKDRGRYEQYF,TGTGCCATCAGTGATAAGGACAGGGGGCGGTACGAGCAGTACTTC
NA,TRBJ1-6,TRBV28,NA,CASTPGTTKGSSLHF,TGTGCCAGCACCCCGGGGACTACTAAAGGCTCATCCCTCCACTTT
TRBD2,TRBJ2-5,TRBV4-2,NA,CASSQEGRTSGSWAETQYF,TGTGCCAGCAGCCAAGAGGGTAGGACTAGCGGAAGTTGGGCGGAGACCCAGTACTTC
TRBD1,TRBJ1-2,TRBV2,few,CASSDRGSGGYTF,TGTGCCAGCAGTGACAGGGGGAGTGGTGGCTACACCTTC
NA,TRBJ2-2,TRBV7-2,NA,CASSRRGGRVTTGELFF,TGTGCCAGCAGCCGAAGGGGGGGGCGAGTAACCACCGGGGAGCTGTTTTTT
TRBD1,TRBJ1-2,TRBV28,NA,CASSVHRGVNYGYTF,TGTGCCAGCAGTGTTCACAGGGGCGTCAACTATGGCTACACCTTC
NA,TRBJ1-2,TRBV7-2,NA,CASSLEVGEGYTF,TGTGCCAGCAGCTTAGAGGTAGGGGAAGGCTACACCTTC
TRBD2,TRBJ2-3,TRBV5-1,NA,CASSLALAATDTQYF,TGCGCCAGCAGCTTGGCACTAGCGGCCACAGATACGCAGTATTTT
TRBD1,TRBJ2-3,TRBV7-2,once,CASSLDRGSTDTQYF,TGTGCCAGCAGCTTGGACAGGGGGAGCACAGATACGCAGTATTTT
NA,TRBJ1-2,TRBV6-5,NA,CASSPTGWDGYTF,TGTGCCAGCAGCCCCACGGGTTGGGATGGCTACACCTTC
NA,TRBJ1-5,TRBV7-9,NA,CASSLVAGNQPQHF,TGTGCCAGCAGCTTAGTTGCGGGGAATCAGCCCCAGCATTTT
TRBD1,TRBJ1-3,TRBV18,few,CASSPPGQRNTIYF,TGTGCCAGCTCACCACCGGGACAGAGAAACACCATATATTTT
TRBD1,TRBJ1-5,TRBV30,NA,CAWTGQHNQPQHF,TGTGCCTGGACGGGACAGCACAATCAGCCCCAGCATTTT
NA,TRBJ1-5,TRBV30,once,CAWSSQGNQPQHF,TGTGCCTGGAGTAGCCAGGGGAATCAGCCCCAGCATTTT
NA,TRBJ1-5,TRBV11-2,NA,CASSLDLGSNQPQHF,TGTGCCAGCAGCTTAGACCTAGGCAGCAATCAGCCCCAGCATTTT
NA,TRBJ1-6,TRBV5-1,NA,CASSLNNSPLHF,TGCGCCAGCAGCCTAAATAATTCACCCCTCCACTTT
NA,TRBJ1-3,TRBV6-5,once,CASRSGRSSGNTIYF,TGTGCCAGCAGGTCCGGAAGGAGCTCTGGAAACACCATATATTTT
TRBD1,TRBJ1-6,TRBV27,NA,CASSSLMTGGYNSPLHF,TGTGCCAGCAGTTCCTTGATGACAGGGGGCTATAATTCACCCCTCCACTTT
TRBD2,TRBJ2-3,TRBV19,NA,CASSKTSGSTDTQYF,TGTGCCAGTAGTAAGACTAGCGGGAGCACAGATACGCAGTATTTT
NA,TRBJ2-1,TRBV6-1,NA,CASSLRRGSGNEQFF,TGTGCCAGCAGTCTACGGAGGGGTTCAGGCAATGAGCAGTTCTTC